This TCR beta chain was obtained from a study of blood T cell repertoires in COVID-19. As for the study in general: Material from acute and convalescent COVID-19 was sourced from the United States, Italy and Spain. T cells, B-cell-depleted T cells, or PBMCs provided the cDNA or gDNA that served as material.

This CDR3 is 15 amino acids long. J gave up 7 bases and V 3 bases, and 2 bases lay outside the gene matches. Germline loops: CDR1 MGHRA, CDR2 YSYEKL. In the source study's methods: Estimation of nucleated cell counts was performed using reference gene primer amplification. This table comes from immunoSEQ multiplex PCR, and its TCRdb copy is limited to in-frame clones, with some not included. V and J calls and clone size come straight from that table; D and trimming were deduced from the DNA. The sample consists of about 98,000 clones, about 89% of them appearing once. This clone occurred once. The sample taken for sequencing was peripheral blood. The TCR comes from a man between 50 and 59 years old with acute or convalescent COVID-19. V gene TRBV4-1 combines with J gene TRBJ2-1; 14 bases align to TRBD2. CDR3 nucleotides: TGCGCCAGCAGCCAGGGACTAGCGGGAGAGAATGAGCAGTTCTTC. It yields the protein CASSQGLAGENEQFF.